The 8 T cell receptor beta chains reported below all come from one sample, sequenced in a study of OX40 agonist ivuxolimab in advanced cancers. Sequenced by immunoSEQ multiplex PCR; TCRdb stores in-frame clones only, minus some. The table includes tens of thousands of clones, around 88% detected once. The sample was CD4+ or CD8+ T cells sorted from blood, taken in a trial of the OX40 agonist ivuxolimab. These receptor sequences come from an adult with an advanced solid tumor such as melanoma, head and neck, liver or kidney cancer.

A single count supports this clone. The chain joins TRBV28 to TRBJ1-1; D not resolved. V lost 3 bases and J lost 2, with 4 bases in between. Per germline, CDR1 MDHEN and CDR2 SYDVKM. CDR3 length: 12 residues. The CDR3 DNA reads TGTGCCAGCAGTTTGAAAAACACTGAAGCTTTCTTT. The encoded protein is CASSLKNTEAFF.

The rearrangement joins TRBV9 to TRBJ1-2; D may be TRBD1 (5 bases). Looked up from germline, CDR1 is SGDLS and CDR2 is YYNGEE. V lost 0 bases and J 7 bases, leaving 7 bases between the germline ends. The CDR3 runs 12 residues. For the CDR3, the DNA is TGTGCCAGCAGCGTAGATGGGGGTGGCTACACCTTC. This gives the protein CASSVDGGGYTF.

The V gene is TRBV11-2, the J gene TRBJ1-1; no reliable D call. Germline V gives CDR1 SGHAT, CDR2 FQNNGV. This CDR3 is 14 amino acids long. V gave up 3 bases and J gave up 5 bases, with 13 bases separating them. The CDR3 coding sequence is TGTGCCAGCAGCTTGGGCAGGCCCCTAACTGAAGCTTTCTTT. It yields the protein CASSLGRPLTEAFF.

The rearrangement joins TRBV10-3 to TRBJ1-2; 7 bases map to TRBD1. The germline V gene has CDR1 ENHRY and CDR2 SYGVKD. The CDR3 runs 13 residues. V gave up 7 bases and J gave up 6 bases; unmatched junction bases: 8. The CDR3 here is CAITQTGRDGYTF. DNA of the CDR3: TGTGCCATCACTCAGACAGGGCGGGATGGCTACACCTTC.

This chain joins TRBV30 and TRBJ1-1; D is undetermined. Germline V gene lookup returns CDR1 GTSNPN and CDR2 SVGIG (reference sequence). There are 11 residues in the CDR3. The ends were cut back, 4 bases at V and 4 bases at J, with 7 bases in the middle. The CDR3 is CAWTPVTEAFF. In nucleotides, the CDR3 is TGTGCCTGGACTCCTGTCACTGAAGCTTTCTTT.

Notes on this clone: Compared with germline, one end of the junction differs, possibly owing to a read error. The CDR3, as DNA: TGTGCTAGCAGTCGGGACAGCACAGATACGCAGTATTTT. Protein sequence: CASSRDSTDTQYF. The chain employs TRBV7-7 and TRBJ2-3; D is perhaps TRBD1 or TRBD2 (5 bases each). There are 13 residues in the CDR3. Germline-derived CDR1 and CDR2 are SSHAT and FNYEAQ (reference sequence).

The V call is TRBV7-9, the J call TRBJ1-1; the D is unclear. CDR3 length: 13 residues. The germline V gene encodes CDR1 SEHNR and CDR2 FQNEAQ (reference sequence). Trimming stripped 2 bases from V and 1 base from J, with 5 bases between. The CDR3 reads CASSLLRNTEAFF. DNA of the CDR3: TGTGCCAGCAGCTTATTGAGGAACACTGAAGCTTTCTTT.

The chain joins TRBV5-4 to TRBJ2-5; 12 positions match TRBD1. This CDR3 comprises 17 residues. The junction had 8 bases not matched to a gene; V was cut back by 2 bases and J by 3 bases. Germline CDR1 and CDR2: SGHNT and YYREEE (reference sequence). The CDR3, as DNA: TGTGCCAGCAGCTTCGGACGCGGGACAGGGGGCAAAGAGACCCAGTACTTC. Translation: CASSFGRGTGGKETQYF.